The 30 T cell receptor beta chains below were found in one sample sequenced in a study of early T cells in non-severe SARS-CoV-2 infection (dated by TCRdb to the early 2020s). Library preparation employed 5' RACE. Sequencing relied on a NextSeq 500. TCRdb reanalyzed the raw reads on its own, using fastp at Q25 for trimming and MiXCR for clone calling, and kept in-frame beta chains. Rows with a matching CDR3 protein are joined into one entry that keeps the most common DNA and genes. Within this sample are around 77,000 distinct CDR3 sequences, with roughly 5.3% of them counted one time only. Clones ranked in the top ten supply about 7% of the sample. The sample consisted of whole blood, taken at baseline. The receptors stem from an adult who was a healthcare worker with PCR-confirmed SARS-CoV-2 infection or an uninfected control (not recorded which).

This clonotype has only a few counts. The rearrangement links TRBV30 to TRBJ2-7; D remains unclear. The germline gives CDR1 GTSNPN, CDR2 SVGIG (reference sequence). Trimming left V 1 base short and J 3 bases short, with 10 bases between. The CDR3 extends over 13 amino acids. CDR3 protein: CAWSGSLNYEQYF. The CDR3 DNA is TGTGCCTGGAGTGGGTCCTTAAACTACGAGCAGTACTTC.

In its sample, this clonotype was seen a few times. The rearrangement uses TRBV5-6 and TRBJ2-7; the match to TRBD2 covers 9 bases. The CDR3 is 14 residues long. Germline CDR1 SGHDT, CDR2 YYEEEE. Trimming removed 4 bases from V and 4 bases from J; junction bases left unmatched: 6. In DNA, the CDR3 is TGTGCCAGCAGCCCCCCGGGACTAGCATACGAGCAGTACTTC. Translation: CASSPPGLAYEQYF.

V is TRBV20-1 and J is TRBJ2-3; possibly TRBD1 or TRBD2 for D (6 bases each). Germline V gene lookup returns CDR1 DFQATT and CDR2 SNEGSKA (reference sequence). Deletions cut 5 bases from V and 8 bases from J, with 17 bases between. This CDR3 is built from 13 residues. The CDR3 spells CSASTGGGRTQYF. CDR3 in DNA: TGCAGTGCTTCGACCGGGGGCGGGCGTACGCAGTATTTT.

In this sample, this clonotype turned up many times. The chain combines TRBV27 with TRBJ1-2, with 9 bases matching TRBD1. The CDR3 has 15 amino acids. Per germline, CDR1 MNHEY and CDR2 SMNVEV (reference sequence). With 6 bases clipped from V and 4 bases from J, the junction kept 9 bases outside the gene matches. Here the CDR3 reads CASSFAGTGLYGYTF. The CDR3 DNA sequence: TGTGCCAGCAGCTTCGCCGGGACAGGGCTCTATGGCTACACCTTC.

This clonotype is a singleton in its sample. Since a much larger clone is just one base distant, this may be a read error. The V gene is TRBV28, the J gene TRBJ2-7; D might be TRBD2 (5 bases). The CDR3 has 16 amino acids. V was trimmed by 3 bases and J by 3 bases, leaving 18 bases between them. Germline V lookup: CDR1 MDHEN, CDR2 SYDVKM. In DNA, the CDR3 is TGTGCCAGCAGTTTGCAGGACGGGGAACAACGCTACGAGCAGTACTTC. Residues: CASSLQDGEQRYEQYF. The complete variable domain, with remaining parts taken from reference TRBV28 and TRBJ2-7, reads DVKVTQSSRYLVKRTGEKVFLECVQDMDHENMFWYRQDPGLGLRLIYFSYDVKMKEKGDIPEGYSVSREKKERFSLILESASTNQTSMYLCASSLQDGEQRYEQYFGPGTRLTVT.

This clonotype was counted at least ten times. This rearrangement joins TRBV4-1 to TRBJ2-7; D not certain. The germline V gene has CDR1 MGHRA and CDR2 YSYEKL. The CDR3 totals 15 residues. Trimming left V 1 base short and J 0 bases short, with 10 bases between. This CDR3 reads CASSQGAFSSYEQYF. The CDR3 DNA is TGCGCCAGCAGCCAAGGAGCGTTCAGCTCCTACGAGCAGTACTTC.

This clonotype was found a few times. V is TRBV20-1 and J is TRBJ1-1; TRBD1 agrees at 7 bases. This CDR3 spans 16 amino acids. Germline CDR1 DFQATT, CDR2 SNEGSKA (reference sequence). J gave up 0 bases and V 2 bases, and 9 bases lay outside the gene matches. Written as DNA, the CDR3 is TGCAGTGCTAGAAGCCGGGACAGTCTCATGAACACTGAAGCTTTCTTT. It yields the protein CSARSRDSLMNTEAFF.

The J gene is TRBJ1-1, the V gene TRBV11-2, with D uncertain. Trimming pared 4 bases from V and 4 bases from J, leaving 4 bases between. The CDR3 totals 11 residues. The germline CDR1 and CDR2 sequences are SGHAT and FQNNGV. CDR3 sequence: CASSWGTEAFF. For the CDR3, the DNA is TGTGCCAGCAGCTGGGGCACTGAAGCTTTCTTT.

This clonotype was seen many times. The CDR3 loop reads CASLPRGAGNTIYF. The CDR3 coding sequence is TGTGCCAGCCTCCCGAGAGGCGCTGGAAACACCATATATTTT. This rearrangement joins TRBV12-3 or TRBV12-4 to TRBJ1-3; D ambiguous. The V gene lost 8 bases and the J gene lost 2 bases, with 13 bases spanning the gap. The CDR3 consists of 14 residues.

The chain employs TRBV7-6 and TRBJ1-3, with a possible D match to TRBD1 (6 bases). The CDR3 spans 16 residues. The germline gives CDR1 SGHVS, CDR2 FNYEAQ. With 5 bases removed from V and 0 bases from J, the gap between germline ends came to 14 bases. The CDR3 DNA sequence: TGTGCCAGCAGCCCGACCGGACAGATCTCTGGAAACACCATATATTTT. Protein: CASSPTGQISGNTIYF.

This clonotype has just a few counts. The V gene is TRBV15, the J gene TRBJ2-7; no clear D gene. Germline CDR1 is LNHNV and CDR2 is YYDKDF (reference sequence). Trimming pared 0 bases from V and 3 bases from J, leaving 6 bases between. The CDR3 has 13 residues. The CDR3 spells CATSRDLSYEQYF. The CDR3 DNA reads TGTGCCACCAGCAGAGATTTAAGCTACGAGCAGTACTTC.

This clonotype was found many times. The rearrangement joins TRBV7-9 to TRBJ2-7; tentatively, D is TRBD2 (5 bases). The V end lost 2 bases, the J end lost 7 bases, and 18 bases lay between the germline ends. The germline V gene encodes CDR1 SEHNR and CDR2 FQNEAQ (reference sequence). CDR3 length equals 15 residues. CDR3 loop: CASSLKWEPSREQYF. CDR3 DNA sequence: TGTGCCAGCAGCTTAAAGTGGGAGCCAAGTAGGGAGCAGTACTTC.

This clonotype was detected many times. This rearrangement joins TRBV5-6 to TRBJ2-5; no clear D gene. Trimming shortened V by 5 bases and J by 5 bases, and 7 bases separated the two germline ends. This CDR3 has 11 residues. CDR1 SGHDT and CDR2 YYEEEE come from the germline V gene. The CDR3 loop is CASSQLETQYF. The CDR3 DNA reads as TGTGCCAGCAGTCAGTTGGAGACCCAGTACTTC.

This clonotype was seen repeatedly, ten times or more. V and J are TRBV7-7 and TRBJ2-1; 8 nucleotides line up with TRBD2. The CDR3 is 17 amino acids. Per germline, CDR1 SSHAT and CDR2 FNYEAQ (reference sequence). Trimming at V came to 4 bases and at J to 5 bases, leaving 13 bases not matched to a gene. CDR3 in DNA: TGTGCCAGCAGCTCCCTCCCGAGCGGGAGTCTGAACAATGAGCAGTTCTTC. Encoded protein: CASSSLPSGSLNNEQFF.

This clonotype was recorded many times. V usage is TRBV5-1 and J usage is TRBJ1-2; the D gene is possibly TRBD1 (5 bases). The CDR3 totals 12 residues. Looked up from germline, CDR1 is SGHRS and CDR2 is YFSETQ. V was pared by 2 bases and J by 8 bases, with 10 bases between. CDR3: CASSFDSKGYTF. The CDR3 nucleotides read TGCGCCAGCAGCTTTGACAGCAAAGGCTACACCTTC.

This clonotype was detected ten times or more. This rearrangement joins TRBV7-9 to TRBJ2-5; 8 bases are a match to TRBD2. V dropped 7 bases and J dropped 3; count of bases not matched to a gene: 4. This CDR3 contains 13 residues. Per the germline V gene, CDR1 is SEHNR and CDR2 is FQNEAQ (reference sequence). In nucleotides, the CDR3 is TGTGCCAGCATTCCGGGAGGGGAAGAGACCCAGTACTTC. Amino acids: CASIPGGEETQYF.

The chain carries TRBV28 and TRBJ1-5, with D hard to call. CDR1 and CDR2 (germline): MDHEN, SYDVKM. The V and J ends lost 4 bases and 3 bases respectively, with 1 base between them. The CDR3 is 11 amino acids. CDR3 in amino acids: CASSYNQPQHF. The CDR3 coding sequence is TGTGCCAGCAGTTACAATCAGCCCCAGCATTTT. The entire variable domain, with the rest obtained from reference TRBV28 and TRBJ1-5, is as follows: DVKVTQSSRYLVKRTGEKVFLECVQDMDHENMFWYRQDPGLGLRLIYFSYDVKMKEKGDIPEGYSVSREKKERFSLILESASTNQTSMYLCASSYNQPQHFGDGTRLSIL.

This clonotype came up a few times. The CDR3 is CASSHGTSGKDEQFF. The CDR3 DNA follows: TGTGCCAGCAGCCATGGGACTAGCGGGAAGGATGAGCAGTTCTTC. The chain employs TRBV14 and TRBJ2-1; 13 positions agree with TRBD2. The CDR3 has 15 residues. Germline V gene lookup returns CDR1 SGHDN and CDR2 FVKESK. V was pared by 3 bases and J by 8 bases, with 4 bases of the junction left unmatched. Drawing the rest from reference TRBV14 and TRBJ2-1, the complete variable domain is EAGVTQFPSHSVIEKGQTVTLRCDPISGHDNLYWYRRVMGKEIKFLLHFVKESKQDESGMPNNRFLAERTGGTYSTLKVQPAELEDSGVYFCASSHGTSGKDEQFFGPGTRLTVL.

This clonotype has at least ten counts. V gene TRBV5-1 combines with J gene TRBJ1-2, with D tentatively TRBD1 (5 bases). Germline values: CDR1 SGHRS, CDR2 YFSETQ. This CDR3 comprises 16 residues. V was pared by 0 bases and J by 8 bases, with 20 bases between. Written as DNA, the CDR3 is TGCGCCAGCAGCTTGGTTGGGACCGCCACGACAGAGGGCTACACCTTC. This gives the protein CASSLVGTATTEGYTF.

This clonotype was seen a handful of times. V and J are TRBV2 and TRBJ2-3; no clear D. Trimming removed 6 bases at V and 10 bases at J, with 14 bases between. The CDR3 loop spans 12 amino acids. CDR1 is SNHLY, CDR2 FYNNEI, per germline. CDR3 nucleotides: TGTGCCAGCAGCGCTCTACCCCCTTCGCAGTATTTT. Translated: CASSALPPSQYF.

The chain is built from TRBV13 and TRBJ1-1; possible D gene TRBD1, 5 bases. Germline V gives CDR1 PRHDT, CDR2 FYEKMQ (reference sequence). This CDR3 comprises 15 residues. Deletions cut 5 bases from V and 5 bases from J, with 18 bases between. The CDR3 bases are TGTGCCAGCAGCCCCGGACACACCATGAGGACTGAAGCTTTCTTT. Protein: CASSPGHTMRTEAFF.

This clonotype was seen ten or more times. This chain links TRBV20-1 with TRBJ1-1; TRBD1 agrees at 7 bases. The germline V gene encodes CDR1 DFQATT and CDR2 SNEGSKA (reference sequence). The CDR3 loop spans 13 amino acids. Unmatched junction bases numbered 4, after V lost 5 bases and J lost 1 base. In DNA, the CDR3 is TGCAGTGCTGTCCGGGACAGGAACACTGAAGCTTTCTTT. This encodes CSAVRDRNTEAFF.

The V gene is TRBV5-1, the J gene TRBJ2-1; 10 bases line up with TRBD2. Trimming took 3 bases from V and 7 from J; bases not matched to a gene: 7. The CDR3 runs 15 residues. Germline loops: CDR1 SGHRS, CDR2 YFSETQ. CDR3 nucleotides: TGCGCCAGCAGCTGGGCTAGCGGGGGACCGAATGAGCAGTTCTTC. This codes for CASSWASGGPNEQFF.

Ten or more counts support this clonotype. The J gene is TRBJ1-1, the V gene TRBV20-1; D call uncertain. Germline V gene lookup returns CDR1 DFQATT and CDR2 SNEGSKA (reference sequence). The germline V and J ends were trimmed by 4 bases and 0 bases, with 15 bases remaining between them. The CDR3 length is 15 residues. The chain's CDR3 is CSAIMGPGVNTEAFF. The CDR3 nucleotides read TGCAGTGCTATTATGGGCCCCGGGGTGAACACTGAAGCTTTCTTT.

The V call is TRBV25-1, the J call TRBJ1-3; D is unclear. CDR1 and CDR2 from the germline V gene are MGHDK and SYGVNS. V was trimmed by 8 bases and J by 0 bases, leaving 11 bases between them. This CDR3 comprises 14 residues. The CDR3 loop is CASSDPGSGNTIYF. Here the CDR3 DNA reads TGTGCCAGCTCCGACCCAGGCTCTGGAAACACCATATATTTT.

This chain joins TRBV25-1 and TRBJ2-3, with 13 bases identical to TRBD2. Trimming cost V 3 bases and J 6 bases; bases outside gene matches: 3. CDR3 length: 15 residues. CDR1 is MGHDK and CDR2 is SYGVNS in the germline V gene. The CDR3 is CASSEGLAGPDTQYF. The CDR3, as DNA: TGTGCCAGCAGTGAGGGACTAGCGGGACCCGATACGCAGTATTTT.

The genes are TRBV2 and TRBJ2-6; TRBD2 might be the D (5 bases). The germline V gene has CDR1 SNHLY and CDR2 FYNNEI. Trimming took off 10 bases at V and 0 bases at J, with 10 bases between the two ends. This CDR3 is 14 amino acids long. CDR3 DNA: TGTGCCACCGGCCGGGGCTCTGGGGCCAACGTCCTGACTTTC. It yields the protein CATGRGSGANVLTF.

The V call is TRBV29-1, the J call TRBJ2-7; 7 bases fit TRBD1. The length of the CDR3 is 11 residues. Germline loops: CDR1 SQVTM, CDR2 ANQGSEA. Unmatched junction bases numbered 0, after V lost 6 bases and J lost 1 base. The CDR3 nucleotides are TGCAGCGTGGGACAGTCCTACGAGCAGTACTTC. As protein: CSVGQSYEQYF.

The sample holds many counts of this clonotype. The chain joins TRBV7-9 to TRBJ2-1; TRBD2 aligns across 9 bases. Germline V gene data show CDR1 as SEHNR and CDR2 as FQNEAQ (reference sequence). The trim removed 3 bases at V and 8 bases at J, leaving 5 bases unmatched. The CDR3 length is 14 residues. CDR3 bases: TGTGCCAGCAGCTTTAGCGGGAGTTCTGATGAGCAGTTCTTC. Translating it yields CASSFSGSSDEQFF.

This clonotype was counted at least ten times. The chain uses TRBV27 and TRBJ1-2; tentative D call: TRBD1 (6 bases). The CDR3 is 14 residues long. Germline values: CDR1 MNHEY, CDR2 SMNVEV (reference sequence). V lost 3 bases and J 0 bases, leaving 8 bases between the germline ends. This CDR3 reads CASSFGTTNYGYTF. Written as DNA, the CDR3 is TGTGCCAGCAGTTTCGGGACAACTAACTATGGCTACACCTTC.